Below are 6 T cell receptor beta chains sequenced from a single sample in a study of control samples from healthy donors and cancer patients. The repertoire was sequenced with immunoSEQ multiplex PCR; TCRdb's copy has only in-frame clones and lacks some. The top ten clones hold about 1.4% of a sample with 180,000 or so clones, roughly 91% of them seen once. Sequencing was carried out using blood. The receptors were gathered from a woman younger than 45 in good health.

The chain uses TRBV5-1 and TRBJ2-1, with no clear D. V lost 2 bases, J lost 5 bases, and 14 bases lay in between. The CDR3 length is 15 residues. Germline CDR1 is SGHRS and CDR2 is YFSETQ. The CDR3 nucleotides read TGCGCCAGCAGCTTCAGAAGTCAGGCCAACAATGAGCAGTTCTTC. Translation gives CASSFRSQANNEQFF.

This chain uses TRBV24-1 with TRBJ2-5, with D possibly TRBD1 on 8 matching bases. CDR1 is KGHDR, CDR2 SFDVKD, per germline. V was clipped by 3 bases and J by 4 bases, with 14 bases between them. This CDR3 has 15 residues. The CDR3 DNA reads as TGTGCCACCAGTGATAGGACAGGGAGGGGAGAGACCCAGTACTTC. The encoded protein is CATSDRTGRGETQYF.

CDR3 in amino acids: CASKPRDRGRDEKLFF. CDR3 nucleotides: TGTGCCAGCAAACCGCGGGACAGGGGGCGGGATGAAAAACTGTTTTTT. The genes are TRBV6-6 and TRBJ1-4; 12 positions agree with TRBD1. CDR1 MNHNY and CDR2 SVGAGI come from the germline V gene (reference sequence). Unmatched junction bases numbered 9, after V lost 7 bases and J lost 6 bases. The CDR3 runs 16 residues.

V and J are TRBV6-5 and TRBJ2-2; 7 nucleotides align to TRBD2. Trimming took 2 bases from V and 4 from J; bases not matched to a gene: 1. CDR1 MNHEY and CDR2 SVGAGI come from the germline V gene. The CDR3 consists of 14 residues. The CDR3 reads CASSYTSATGELFF. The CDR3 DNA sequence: TGTGCCAGCAGTTACACTAGCGCCACCGGGGAGCTGTTTTTT.

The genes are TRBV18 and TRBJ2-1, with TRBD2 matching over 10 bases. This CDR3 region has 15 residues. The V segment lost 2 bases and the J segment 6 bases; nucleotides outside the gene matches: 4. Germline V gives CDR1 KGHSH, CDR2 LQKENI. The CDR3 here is CASSPTSGTGNEQFF. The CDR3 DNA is TGTGCCAGCTCACCAACTAGCGGGACAGGCAATGAGCAGTTCTTC.

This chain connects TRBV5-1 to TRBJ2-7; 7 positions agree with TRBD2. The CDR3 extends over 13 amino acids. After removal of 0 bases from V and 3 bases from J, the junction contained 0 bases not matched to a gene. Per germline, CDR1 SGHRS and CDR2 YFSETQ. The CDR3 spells CASSLGGGYEQYF. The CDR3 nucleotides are TGCGCCAGCAGCTTGGGCGGGGGCTACGAGCAGTACTTC.